The 30 T cell receptor beta chains below come from one sample, sequenced in a study of blood T cell repertoires in COVID-19 (dated by TCRdb to the early 2020s). Receptors were amplified or captured by the immunoSEQ multiplex PCR assay. TCRdb obtained this table from immuneACCESS and retained in-frame rearrangements with V and J assigned. These tables miss some clones; where compared with another copy, unresolved V genes account for less than half of the shortfall, and the remainder is unexplained. The sample has approximately 490,000 clones on record, approximately 91% of them singletons. The leading ten clones occupy approximately 8.3% of the sample. The sequenced sample was PBMCs or T cells enriched from blood (not recorded which). All receptors derive from a woman aged 55-75 years who had recovered from COVID-19.

The chain couples TRBV10-2 to TRBJ2-1; 12 nucleotides align to TRBD1. Germline V gene sequence: CDR1 WSHSY, CDR2 SAAADI. The CDR3 consists of 17 residues. V gave up 2 bases and J gave up 5 bases; unmatched junction bases: 7. The DNA of the CDR3 is TGCGCCAGCAGTGAGAGGCCGGGACAGGGGGCCGACAATGAGCAGTTCTTC. It encodes CASSERPGQGADNEQFF.

V usage is TRBV23-1 and J usage is TRBJ1-1; TRBD1 might be the D (6 bases). TRBV23-1 is noted as an ORF with a role that remains uncertain. The CDR3 is 12 amino acids. V lost 7 bases to trimming and J lost 5 bases, with 11 bases between them. CDR3 in amino acids: CASICRGTEAFF. In DNA, the CDR3 is TGCGCCAGCATTTGTAGGGGGACTGAAGCTTTCTTT.

This chain connects TRBV5-1 to TRBJ1-3, with a weak D call TRBD1 (6 bases). The CDR3 consists of 17 residues. Germline V CDR1 and CDR2: SGHRS, YFSETQ. Trimming left V 4 bases short and J 2 bases short, with 19 bases between. CDR3 nucleotide sequence: TGCGCCAGCAGCCCGTTCCCGGGACACGAGCCTGGAAACACCATATATTTT. This sequence encodes CASSPFPGHEPGNTIYF. The full variable domain, rest sourced from reference TRBV5-1 and TRBJ1-3, is KAGVTQTPRYLIKTRGQQVTLSCSPISGHRSVSWYQQTPGQGLQFLFEYFSETQRNKGNFPGRFSGRQFSNSRSEMNVSTLELGDSALYLCASSPFPGHEPGNTIYFGEGSWLTVV.

This clone was seen only once. The chain has TRBV18 and TRBJ1-5, with TRBD1 as a possible D gene (5 bases). Trimming took 5 bases from V and 16 from J, leaving 18 bases between them. Germline lookup yields CDR1 KGHSH and CDR2 LQKENI. This CDR3 has 12 residues. This CDR3 reads CASSMATDRQHF. The CDR3 DNA sequence: TGTGCCAGCTCAATGGCGACCGACAGACAACATTTT.

The rearrangement links TRBV7-2 to TRBJ2-3, with a weak D call TRBD2 (7 bases). Trimming pared 5 bases from V and 1 base from J, leaving 16 bases between. The germline V gene has CDR1 SGHTA and CDR2 FQGNSA. CDR3 length equals 16 residues. The CDR3 DNA follows: TGTGCCAGCAGCGAGGGCGGGGGCGTCGGCACAGATACGCAGTATTTT. Its protein product is CASSEGGGVGTDTQYF.

This rearrangement joins TRBV2 to TRBJ2-3, with TRBD2 matching over 8 bases. Germline V gives CDR1 SNHLY, CDR2 FYNNEI. With 9 bases clipped from V and 5 bases from J, the junction kept 13 bases outside the gene matches. The CDR3 is made up of 15 amino acids. CDR3 amino acids: CASGGGQGKLDTQYF. CDR3 DNA: TGTGCCAGTGGCGGGGGGCAGGGAAAGTTAGATACGCAGTATTTT.

V gene TRBV5-1 combines with J gene TRBJ1-4, with TRBD1 matching 8 bases. The V gene's germline CDR1 is SGHRS and CDR2 YFSETQ. The CDR3 has 15 amino acids. V lost 0 bases and J lost 8; bases outside the gene matches: 6. DNA for the CDR3: TGCGCCAGCAGCTTGGGACAGGGGATAGGAGAAAAACTGTTTTTT. Translated, it gives CASSLGQGIGEKLFF.

The chain has TRBV3-1 (or the pseudogene TRBV3-2) and TRBJ2-4; D is possibly TRBD1 (6 bases). CDR3 size: 14 residues. Trimming took 1 base from V and 9 from J, leaving 13 bases between them. Germline V lookup: CDR1 LGHDT, CDR2 YNNKEL (reference sequence). DNA for the CDR3: TGTGCCAGCAGCCAAGGGACAGTAAGAAGCATTCAGTACTTC. This sequence encodes CASSQGTVRSIQYF.

The rearrangement joins TRBV12-2 to TRBJ2-7; the table names TRBD1, a call not compared with the DNA. TRBV12-2 is deemed a pseudogene. The CDR3 extends over 9 amino acids. The CDR3 sequence is CASRLGGPV. The CDR3 coding sequence is TGTGCAAGTCGCTTAGGGGGGCCCGTC.

The chain recombines TRBV18 with TRBJ2-6; 8 nucleotides match TRBD2. From germline, CDR1 is KGHSH and CDR2 LQKENI. The CDR3 runs to 18 residues. V trimming: 6 bases; J trimming: 0 bases; junction bases outside the gene matches: 10. The chain's CDR3 is CASSSETSESSGANVLTF. The DNA of the CDR3 is TGTGCCAGCTCCTCCGAGACTAGCGAAAGCTCTGGGGCCAACGTCCTGACTTTC.

This clone was observed a few times. This CDR3 is CASRLGQARDYTF. The CDR3, as DNA: TGTGCCAGCAGACTTGGACAGGCTCGAGACTACACCTTC. This sequence joins TRBV28 and TRBJ1-2; TRBD1 matches 7 bases. From germline, CDR1 is MDHEN and CDR2 SYDVKM. The V and J ends lost 6 bases and 10 bases, in that order; junction bases with no gene match: 11. There are 13 residues in the CDR3.

The chain links TRBV6-2 or TRBV6-3 to TRBJ2-7, with D unclear. CDR1 MNHEY and CDR2 SVGEGT come from the germline V gene. The V and J ends lost 1 base and 5 bases respectively, with 6 bases between them. There are 12 residues in the CDR3. CDR3: CASSYLRNEQYF. The CDR3 DNA reads as TGTGCCAGCAGTTACTTGCGTAACGAGCAGTACTTC.

The chain combines TRBV5-1 with TRBJ1-1, with unresolved D. The CDR3 runs 14 residues. Germline CDR1 is SGHRS and CDR2 is YFSETQ. V lost 1 base, J lost 2 bases, and 9 bases lay in between. For the CDR3, the DNA is TGCGCCAGCAGCTTGTCGGTGTTAAACACTGAAGCTTTCTTT. Protein product: CASSLSVLNTEAFF.

Notes on this clone: This CDR3 is also generated by other DNA sequences in the sample. The chain uses TRBV7-2 and TRBJ1-1; D is perhaps TRBD1 (5 bases). This CDR3 has 13 amino acids. The germline V gene has CDR1 SGHTA and CDR2 FQGNSA. The V gene lost 5 bases and the J gene lost 4 bases, with 11 bases spanning the gap. This chain's CDR3 is CASSLLQGTEAFF. CDR3 DNA sequence: TGTGCCAGCAGCCTGTTGCAGGGCACTGAAGCTTTCTTT.

This clone has only a few counts. The genes are TRBV2 and TRBJ2-7, with 11 bases matching TRBD2. Germline-derived CDR1 and CDR2 are SNHLY and FYNNEI. Trimming removed 3 bases from V and 4 bases from J; junction bases left unmatched: 11. The CDR3 sequence is 17 residues long. The CDR3 DNA is TGTGCCAGCAGTGACCCGGGGCTAGCGGGGGGTTGGTACGAGCAGTACTTC. Translated, it gives CASSDPGLAGGWYEQYF.

V and J are TRBV7-9 and TRBJ2-7; 11 nucleotides align to TRBD2. V shed 5 bases and J 0 bases; nucleotides not matched to a gene: 9. Germline CDR1 and CDR2: SEHNR and FQNEAQ (reference sequence). This CDR3 region has 17 residues. The CDR3 protein is CASSAGGLADHSYEQYF. The CDR3 coding sequence is TGTGCCAGCAGCGCCGGGGGACTAGCGGACCACTCCTACGAGCAGTACTTC.

The chain couples TRBV30 to TRBJ1-2, with TRBD1 identical over 10 bases. The CDR3 is 14 residues long. V shed 1 base and J 4 bases; nucleotides not matched to a gene: 3. Germline assignment: CDR1 GTSNPN and CDR2 SVGIG (reference sequence). CDR3 sequence (DNA): TGTGCCTGGAGTGGAGACAGGGGGCTCTATGGCTACACCTTC. Translating it yields CAWSGDRGLYGYTF.

The chain carries TRBV4-1 and TRBJ1-4, with a possible D match to TRBD1 (5 bases). This CDR3 spans 15 amino acids. Trimming took off 5 bases at V and 8 bases at J, with 18 bases between the two ends. The germline V gene has CDR1 MGHRA and CDR2 YSYEKL. The CDR3 loop is CASSRTGGPGEKLFF. The DNA for the CDR3 is TGCGCCAGCAGCAGGACCGGGGGACCTGGGGAAAAACTGTTTTTT.

This rearrangement joins TRBV11-2 to TRBJ2-7; TRBD1 aligns across 11 bases. This CDR3 has 14 residues. J gave up 2 bases and V 5 bases, and 2 bases lay outside the gene matches. CDR1 is SGHAT, CDR2 FQNNGV, per germline. CDR3 nucleotide sequence: TGTGCCAGCAGCCGGGGACAGGGGGCCTACGAGCAGTACGTC. Translation: CASSRGQGAYEQYV.

The V gene is TRBV5-4, the J gene TRBJ2-5; D is possibly TRBD2 (7 bases). This CDR3 is 14 amino acids long. Trimming left V 4 bases short and J 2 bases short, with 12 bases between. Germline assignment: CDR1 SGHNT and CDR2 YYREEE (reference sequence). The CDR3 DNA follows: TGTGCCAGCAGCAAGGGGGGGTCACAAGAGACCCAGTACTTC. It encodes CASSKGGSQETQYF.

The J gene is TRBJ2-6, the V gene TRBV10-3, with a weak D call TRBD1 (5 bases). Trimming cost V 10 bases and J 0 bases, with 16 bases left between them. Germline CDR1 ENHRY, CDR2 SYGVKD. This CDR3 contains 16 residues. Here the CDR3 reads CATNYRPSSGANVLTF. The CDR3 nucleotides read TGTGCCACCAACTACAGGCCGAGCTCTGGGGCCAACGTCCTGACTTTC.

V gene TRBV28 combines with J gene TRBJ1-1, with TRBD1 matching 7 bases. The germline CDR1 and CDR2 sequences are MDHEN and SYDVKM. The CDR3 runs to 14 residues. After removal of 11 bases from V and 0 bases from J, the junction contained 9 bases not matched to a gene. The CDR3 is CAGKGAKVNTEAFF. The CDR3 DNA sequence: TGTGCCGGCAAGGGGGCGAAAGTGAACACTGAAGCTTTCTTT.

This clone occurred a few times. The gene calls are TRBV24-1 and TRBJ2-1, with 8 nucleotides matching TRBD1. Trimming at V came to 7 bases and at J to 10 bases, leaving 14 bases not matched to a gene. This CDR3 comprises 15 residues. Germline CDR1 is KGHDR and CDR2 is SFDVKD. The CDR3: CATSDGQGRRMEQFF. The CDR3 DNA follows: TGTGCCACCAGCGACGGACAGGGACGGAGGATGGAGCAGTTCTTC.

The rearrangement links TRBV5-1 to TRBJ2-7; 8 nucleotides agree with TRBD1. CDR1 and CDR2 (germline): SGHRS, YFSETQ. The CDR3 has 14 amino acids. J gave up 3 bases and V 7 bases, and 9 bases lay outside the gene matches. CDR3 sequence reads: CASGPTGDGYEQYF. The CDR3 coding sequence is TGCGCCAGCGGGCCGACAGGGGACGGCTACGAGCAGTACTTC.

The CDR3 reads CSVDVQGASTEAFF. The CDR3, as DNA: TGCAGCGTTGACGTTCAGGGGGCCAGTACTGAAGCTTTCTTT. V is TRBV29-1 and J is TRBJ1-1; 8 bases line up with TRBD1. Germline CDR1 reads SQVTM; CDR2 reads ANQGSEA. V lost 3 bases and J lost 5; bases outside the gene matches: 8. The CDR3 contains 14 residues.

This clone appeared once. The V gene is TRBV5-1, the J gene TRBJ2-7, with D possibly TRBD1 on 6 matching bases. Germline V lookup: CDR1 SGHRS, CDR2 YFSETQ. Trimming pared 4 bases from V and 2 bases from J, leaving 13 bases between. CDR3 length equals 14 residues. In DNA, the CDR3 is TGCGCCAGCAGCCCAGGGGTGGGGCCCTACGAGCAGTACTTC. Its translation is CASSPGVGPYEQYF. Supplemented by reference TRBV5-1 and TRBJ2-7, the full variable domain reads KAGVTQTPRYLIKTRGQQVTLSCSPISGHRSVSWYQQTPGQGLQFLFEYFSETQRNKGNFPGRFSGRQFSNSRSEMNVSTLELGDSALYLCASSPGVGPYEQYFGPGTRLTVT.

On this clone itself: Other DNA sequences of this sample code for an identical CDR3. The gene calls are TRBV7-9 and TRBJ1-1; TRBD1 agrees at 10 bases. The CDR3 runs 13 residues. V was clipped by 4 bases and J by 5 bases; unmatched bases: 1. The V gene's germline CDR1 is SEHNR and CDR2 FQNEAQ (reference sequence). CDR3 in amino acids: CASSSGQGTEAFF. The DNA of the CDR3 is TGTGCCAGCAGCTCGGGACAGGGGACTGAAGCTTTCTTT.

The chain uses TRBV10-3 and TRBJ2-7; the match to TRBD1 covers 9 bases. After removal of 6 bases from V and 3 bases from J, the junction contained 6 bases not matched to a gene. Germline V gene sequence: CDR1 ENHRY, CDR2 SYGVKD. This CDR3 region has 14 residues. The DNA of the CDR3 is TGTGCCATCAGGTCGGGACAGGGCGACTACGAGCAGTACTTC. This codes for CAIRSGQGDYEQYF.

The chain combines TRBV18 with TRBJ1-1; D may be TRBD1 (5 bases). In germline, CDR1 is KGHSH, CDR2 LQKENI. With 3 bases removed from V and 7 bases from J, the gap between germline ends came to 18 bases. CDR3 length: 15 amino acids. The CDR3 nucleotides are TGTGCCAGCTCACCTATCGTCGGGGAGGGGATTGAAGCTTTCTTT. As protein: CASSPIVGEGIEAFF.

The rearrangement links TRBV3-1 (or the pseudogene TRBV3-2) to TRBJ2-7; 9 bases are a match to TRBD1. With 1 base clipped from V and 1 base from J, the junction kept 5 bases outside the gene matches. In germline, CDR1 is LGHDT, CDR2 YNNKEL (reference sequence). The CDR3 consists of 16 residues. For the CDR3, the DNA is TGTGCCAGCAGCCAAGTAAGGGACAGGGAATCCTACGAGCAGTACTTC. Protein: CASSQVRDRESYEQYF.